The sequence of this TCR beta chain was determined in a study of T cell responses to AZD1222 COVID-19 vaccine. Study observations and caveats: Females outnumbered males among donors, who were mostly white British; clonal diversity was possibly underestimated. Dominant at 160-218 and 743-854, vaccine-associated CD4 TCRs also spanned spike.

Sequencing used immunoSEQ multiplex PCR; TCRdb keeps in-frame clones, though not all of them. The sample gives about 120,000 clones, just under 90% of which show up once; roughly an eighth is in the top ten. The V end was cut by 0 bases, the J end by 3 bases, with 9 bases between. Germline V lookup: CDR1 SGHDT, CDR2 YYEEEE. This CDR3 is built from 15 residues. Comment on this clone: Its antigen remains unknown.

This clonotype was sampled from an adult in good health. The sequences come from peripheral blood, collected on day 0 of AZD1222 vaccination. The V and J genes are TRBV5-6 and TRBJ1-4; D unclear. The CDR3 DNA sequence: TGTGCCAGCAGCTTGGCAGCAGGTTCTAATGAAAAACTGTTTTTT. Protein product: CASSLAAGSNEKLFF.